This TCR beta chain was captured by sequencing in a study of human T cells and chemical hapten exposure. Study-level background: For the roughly 24-week duration of the study, patients were given weekly doses of diphenylcyclopropenone on the scalp. Application of 0.01% DPC to the upper back was done by patch test, with a reading at 6 days.

In its sample, this clonotype was seen a few times. Time point reported: pre-sensitization, week 0. As to treatment: therapeutic diphenylcyclopropenone sensitization with weekly scalp DPC. Individual cDNA molecules each carried unique molecular identifiers attached by the library. Via MiXCR, TCRdb re-called the RACE reads, giving one row per CDR3 protein. The table lists about 350,000 distinct CDR3 sequences, 4.5% to 7% of them singletons. Sequenced here: whole blood, sampled in connection with sensitization to the hapten diphenylcyclopropenone (DPC). This receptor was obtained from a woman aged 18-35 years with alopecia areata. Some clones in this sample may be carry-over from other donors' samples.

The CDR3 nucleotides are TGTGCCAGCAGCTTAGCGGGTGGCTCCACCGGGGAGCTGTTTTTT. This codes for CASSLAGGSTGELFF. V is TRBV7-3 and J is TRBJ2-2, with D possibly matching TRBD2 (5 bases). This CDR3 has 15 amino acids. Germline CDR1 is SGHTA and CDR2 is FQGTGA. V was pared by 2 bases and J by 4 bases, with 11 bases between.